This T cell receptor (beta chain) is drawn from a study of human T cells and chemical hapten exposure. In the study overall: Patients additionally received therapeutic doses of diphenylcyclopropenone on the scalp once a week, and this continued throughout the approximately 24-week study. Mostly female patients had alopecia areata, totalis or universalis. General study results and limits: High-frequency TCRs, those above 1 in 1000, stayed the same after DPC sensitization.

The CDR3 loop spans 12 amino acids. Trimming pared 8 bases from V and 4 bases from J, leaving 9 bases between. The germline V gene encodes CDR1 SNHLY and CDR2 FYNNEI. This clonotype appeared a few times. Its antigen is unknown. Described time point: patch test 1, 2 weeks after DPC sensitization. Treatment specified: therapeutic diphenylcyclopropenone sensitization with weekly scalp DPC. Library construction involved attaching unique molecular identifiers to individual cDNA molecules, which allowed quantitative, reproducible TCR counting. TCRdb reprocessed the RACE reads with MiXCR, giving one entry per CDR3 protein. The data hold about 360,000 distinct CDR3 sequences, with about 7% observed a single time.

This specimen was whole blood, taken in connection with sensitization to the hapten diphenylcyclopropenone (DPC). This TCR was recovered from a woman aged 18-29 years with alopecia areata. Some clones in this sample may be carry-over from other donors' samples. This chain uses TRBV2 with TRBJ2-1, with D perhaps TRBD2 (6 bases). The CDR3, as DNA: TGTGCCAGCCTGGGGGGTTACAATGAGCAGTTCTTC. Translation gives CASLGGYNEQFF.